These T cell receptor beta chains were read from a single sample in a study of radiotherapy plus CTLA-4 blockade in lung cancer. Profiling relied on immunoSEQ multiplex PCR, and the TCRdb table lists in-frame clones only, not all of them. Here the sample spans tens of thousands of clones, around 83% being singletons. The input for sequencing was peripheral blood, taken from a patient treated with radiotherapy plus ipilimumab. The receptor set was obtained from a human donor with non-small cell lung cancer that progressed on radiotherapy plus ipilimumab. Both conserved end residues are part of each CDR3. The D gene is left open where the match is weak. Size tells how often a clone was seen (once, few, many) or the class of an expanded clone, and some rows leave it out.

v_call	j_call	clone_size	d_call	cdr3_aa	cdr3_nt
TRBV28	TRBJ1-5	NA	NA	CASSYVGNSNQPQHF	TGTGCCAGCAGTTACGTCGGAAATAGCAATCAGCCCCAGCATTTT
TRBV19	TRBJ1-2	NA	NA	CASSLDSIYGYTF	TGTGCCAGTAGTTTGGACTCTATCTATGGCTACACCTTC
TRBV18	TRBJ1-4	NA	NA	CASSPGVINEKLFF	TGTGCCAGCTCACCCGGAGTGATTAATGAAAAACTGTTTTTT
TRBV6-5	TRBJ1-5	NA	TRBD1	CASRPSTGGGQPQHF	TGTGCCAGCAGACCCTCGACAGGGGGTGGTCAGCCCCAGCATTTT
TRBV4-2	TRBJ2-3	NA	NA	CASSQGGLSGDTQYF	TGTGCCAGCAGTCAAGGGGGGCTGAGTGGAGATACGCAGTATTTT
TRBV19	TRBJ2-7	NA	NA	CASSGEPTYEQYF	TGTGCCAGTAGCGGGGAACCAACCTACGAGCAGTACTTC
TRBV9	TRBJ1-5	NA	NA	CASSVTDSNQPQHF	TGTGCCAGCAGCGTTACAGATAGCAATCAGCCCCAGCATTTT
TRBV6-6	TRBJ1-4	NA	TRBD1	CASSTGTGTTNEKLFF	TGTGCCAGCAGCACCGGGACAGGGACAACTAATGAAAAACTGTTTTTT
TRBV6-5	TRBJ1-1	NA	NA	CASSTRQLNTEAFF	TGTGCCAGCAGCACCCGACAGTTGAACACTGAAGCTTTCTTT
TRBV25-1	TRBJ2-2	NA	NA	CASSEWGRGTGELFF	TGTGCCAGCAGTGAATGGGGCCGGGGCACCGGGGAGCTGTTTTTT
TRBV25-1	TRBJ1-1	NA	NA	CASSAPPGYTEAFF	TGTGCCAGCAGTGCTCCACCGGGTTACACTGAAGCTTTCTTT
TRBV7-3	TRBJ2-1	NA	TRBD2	CASSPPRIGRGANEQFF	TGTGCCAGCAGCCCCCCCCGGATCGGGCGGGGGGCCAATGAGCAGTTCTTC
TRBV5-1	TRBJ2-2	NA	TRBD2	CASSRSGTSGRGTGELFF	TGCGCCAGCAGCCGCTCCGGGACTAGCGGGAGAGGGACCGGGGAGCTGTTTTTT
TRBV7-2	TRBJ1-2	once	NA	CASRLSGNYGYTF	TGTGCCAGCAGGTTGAGCGGGAACTATGGCTACACCTTC
TRBV27	TRBJ2-6	NA	NA	CASSSRGRENSGANVLTF	TGTGCCAGCAGTTCACGGGGACGGGAAAACTCTGGGGCCAACGTCCTGACTTTC
TRBV23-1	TRBJ1-1	NA	NA	CASSQQGLYTEAFF	TGCGCCAGCAGTCAACAGGGCTTGTACACTGAAGCTTTCTTT
TRBV7-2	TRBJ1-1	NA	NA	CASSIDRGATEAFF	TGTGCCAGCAGCATAGACAGAGGCGCTACTGAAGCTTTCTTT
TRBV30	TRBJ2-3	NA	TRBD2	CAWKEAGGFTDTQYF	TGTGCCTGGAAGGAAGCGGGGGGTTTCACAGATACGCAGTATTTT
TRBV7-3	TRBJ1-5	few	NA	CASSWSADQPQHF	TGTGCCAGCAGCTGGAGTGCGGATCAGCCCCAGCATTTT
TRBV10-3	TRBJ2-7	few	TRBD1	CAISYGTGTDF	TGTGCCATCAGCTACGGGACAGGGACGGACTTC
TRBV29-1	TRBJ2-5	NA	NA	CSVEGGGETQYF	TGCAGCGTTGAAGGGGGAGGAGAGACCCAGTACTTC
TRBV9	TRBJ2-7	NA	TRBD1	CASSAGETGAYEQYF	TGTGCCAGCAGCGCTGGAGAGACAGGGGCCTACGAGCAGTACTTC
TRBV16	TRBJ2-4	NA	NA	CASSPGPTLTDF	TGTGCCAGCAGCCCCGGACCGACTCTAACGGACTTC
TRBV2	TRBJ2-2	NA	TRBD1	CASRDRGPNGELFF	TGTGCCAGCAGAGACAGGGGGCCTAACGGGGAGCTGTTTTTT
TRBV7-2	TRBJ2-1	NA	TRBD1	CASRRRQGSYNEQFF	TGTGCCAGCAGACGAAGACAGGGGTCCTACAATGAGCAGTTCTTC
TRBV2	TRBJ2-7	few	NA	CASKVQYEQYF	TGTGCCAGCAAGGTTCAGTACGAGCAGTACTTC
TRBV30	TRBJ2-3	NA	TRBD2	CAWRLAGSTDTQYF	TGTGCCTGGAGACTAGCGGGGAGCACAGATACGCAGTATTTT
TRBV10-3	TRBJ1-2	few	NA	CAISDGPGSYGYTF	TGTGCCATCAGTGACGGCCCGGGGAGCTATGGCTACACCTTC
TRBV9	TRBJ1-2	once	NA	CASSVGGQNPYGYTF	TGTGCCAGCAGCGTAGGGGGCCAAAATCCCTATGGCTACACCTTC
TRBV13	TRBJ1-1	NA	TRBD1	CASSTFETGRLNTEAFF	TGTGCCAGCAGCACCTTTGAGACAGGGCGGTTGAACACTGAAGCTTTCTTT
TRBV9	TRBJ2-3	NA	NA	CASSPPWSLSTDTQYF	TGTGCCAGCAGCCCTCCGTGGAGCCTTAGCACAGATACGCAGTATTTT
TRBV5-1	TRBJ2-7	once	NA	CASSLLHEGRWSYEQYF	TGCGCCAGCAGCTTGCTCCACGAGGGGAGATGGTCCTACGAGCAGTACTTC